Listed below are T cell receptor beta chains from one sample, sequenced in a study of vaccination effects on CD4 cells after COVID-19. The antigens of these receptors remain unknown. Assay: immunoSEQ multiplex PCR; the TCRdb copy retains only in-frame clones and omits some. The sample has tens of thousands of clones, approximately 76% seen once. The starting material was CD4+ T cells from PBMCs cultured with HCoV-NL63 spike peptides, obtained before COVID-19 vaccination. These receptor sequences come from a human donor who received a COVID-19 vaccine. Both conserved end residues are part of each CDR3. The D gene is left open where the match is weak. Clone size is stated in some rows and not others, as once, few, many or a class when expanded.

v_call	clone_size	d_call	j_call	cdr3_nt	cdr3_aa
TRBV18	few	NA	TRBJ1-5	TGTGCCAGCACACTAGACAGACAGTATCAGCCCCAGCATTTT	CASTLDRQYQPQHF
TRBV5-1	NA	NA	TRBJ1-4	TGCGCCAGCAGCCCGTTCGGGCAGGGAAGTGAAAAACTGTTTTTT	CASSPFGQGSEKLFF
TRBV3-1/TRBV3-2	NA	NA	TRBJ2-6	TGTGCCAGCAGTTTACACTCTGGGGCCAACGTCCTGACTTTC	CASSLHSGANVLTF
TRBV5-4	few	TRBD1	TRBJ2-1	TGTGCCAGCAGCTTGGGACAGGGCAGTGAGCAGTTCTTC	CASSLGQGSEQFF
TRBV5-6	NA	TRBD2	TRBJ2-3	TGTGCCAGCAGCTTGGTAGCGGGGGCCCTAGGGGCAGATACGCAGTATTTT	CASSLVAGALGADTQYF
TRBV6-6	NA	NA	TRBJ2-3	TGTGCCAGCAGACGGGGAAGCACAGATACGCAGTATTTT	CASRRGSTDTQYF
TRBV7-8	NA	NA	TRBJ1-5	TGTGCCAGCAGCTTTACTGTTGGCCGCGGCAGCAATCAGCCCCAGCATTTT	CASSFTVGRGSNQPQHF
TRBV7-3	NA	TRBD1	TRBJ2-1	TGTGCCAGCAGCTTATTACTGACAGGGAGTGAGCAGTTCTTC	CASSLLLTGSEQFF
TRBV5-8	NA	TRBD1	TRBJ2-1	TGTGCCAGCAGCTTCAGGGGGCGGGTTGAGCAGTTCTTC	CASSFRGRVEQFF
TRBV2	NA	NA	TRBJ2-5	TGTGCCAGCAGTTACCAAGAGACCCAGTACTTC	CASSYQETQYF
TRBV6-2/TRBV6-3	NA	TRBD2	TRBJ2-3	TGTGCCAGCAGTTACCGGCCTAGCGGGGGGGGCACAGATACGCAGTATTTT	CASSYRPSGGGTDTQYF
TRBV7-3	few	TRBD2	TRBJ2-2	TGTGCCAGCAGCTTAGGGACTAGCAGATCCGGGGAGCTGTTTTTT	CASSLGTSRSGELFF
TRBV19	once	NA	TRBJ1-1	TGTGCCAGTAGCGTAAGCAGGGCCTTGGCCACTGAAGCTTTCTTT	CASSVSRALATEAFF
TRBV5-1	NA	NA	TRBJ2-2	TGCGCCAGCAGCTTGCAATCTCAGATCCGCCCAAACACCGGGGAGCTGTTTTTT	CASSLQSQIRPNTGELFF
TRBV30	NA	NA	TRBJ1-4	TGTGCCTGGAGTGGAGGGGTGAGAGAAAAACTGTTTTTT	CAWSGGVREKLFF
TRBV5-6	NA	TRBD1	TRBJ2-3	TGTGCCAGCAGCTTGGAACCCAGGGGGATATCAGATACGCAGTATTTT	CASSLEPRGISDTQYF